This T cell receptor beta chain came from a study of T cells in Graves' hyperthyroidism and ophthalmopathy. Points from the study as a whole: Ophthalmopathy was separated from stable hyperthyroidism by a 13 V-J model. Ophthalmopathy got predicted by the model a median about six months before its onset. Most thyroid clonotypes expanded above 0.001 were also detected in blood.

This CDR3 has 14 amino acids. The V gene end was trimmed by 6 bases and the J gene end by 4 bases; junction bases not matched to a gene: 4. Per the germline V gene, CDR1 is SGHTA and CDR2 is FQGTGA. This clonotype was counted at least ten times. Its antigen remains unidentified. TCR beta CDR3 regions were amplified from RNA transcripts. The HTBI set primed first-round TCR CDR3 RT-PCR. TCRdb passed the multiplex PCR reads through MiXCR, listing each CDR3 protein once. This table holds approximately 600,000 distinct CDR3 sequences, roughly 20% found once. What was sequenced was blood. The chain couples TRBV7-3 to TRBJ2-2; 8 bases align to TRBD2. The receptor was isolated from a man between 25 and 39 years old with Graves' ophthalmopathy. Here the CDR3 reads CASRREAVTGELFF. The DNA of the CDR3 is TGTGCCAGCAGGCGGGAGGCGGTCACCGGGGAGCTGTTTTTT. The full variable domain, rest sourced from reference TRBV7-3 and TRBJ2-2, is GAGVSQTPSNKVTEKGKYVELRCDPISGHTALYWYRQSLGQGPEFLIYFQGTGAADDSGLPNDRFFAVRPEGSVSTLKIQRTERGDSAVYLCASRREAVTGELFFGEGSRLTVL.